The text below deals with one T cell receptor beta chain. Its antigen is unidentified. The PCR contained 60 Vbeta and 13 Jbeta primers. Here immunoSEQ multiplex PCR was the method, and the copy in TCRdb shows in-frame clones only, minus some. The sample includes hundreds of thousands of clones, 75% to 85% of them seen just once. After removal of 4 bases from V and 1 base from J, the junction contained 4 bases not matched to a gene. The CDR3 length is 16 residues. In germline, CDR1 is MNHEY, CDR2 SVGAGI. These data come from a study of cytomegalovirus exposure and HLA in healthy donors. Whole-study results and caveats: CMV serostatus was the only immune exposure information that was available.

The chain couples TRBV6-5 to TRBJ1-1; 12 bases align to TRBD1. This receptor was obtained from a girl aged 5 to 17 in good health and CMV-seronegative. Sequenced: PBMCs. CDR3 sequence: CASSSGTGGWNTEAFF. The CDR3 region has the DNA TGTGCCAGCAGTTCAGGGACAGGGGGCTGGAACACTGAAGCTTTCTTT.